This T cell receptor (beta chain) stems from a study of cytomegalovirus exposure and HLA in healthy donors. Whole-study context: Out of about 180 million T cells, an earlier analysis found about 100 million unique TCR beta sequences in total. In an early release, HLA-typed donors contributed 80 million to 95 million unique TCR sequences. The study's findings and limits: Further analysis was carried out later, and it showed several of the most significant clusters appearing linked to common viral pathogens. In an earlier analysis, most TCR beta V segments were productive about 87% or about 30% of the time.

V was shortened by 4 bases and J by 3 bases, with 14 bases between the two germline ends. Per the germline V gene, CDR1 is SGDLS and CDR2 is YYNGEE. The CDR3 length is 15 residues. Primers: 60 Vbeta forward and 13 Jbeta reverse. Here immunoSEQ multiplex PCR was the method, and the copy in TCRdb shows in-frame clones only, minus some. The sample carries roughly 180,000 clones, around 80% recorded once. For this clone: Its antigen is not known.

The TCR comes from a man between 18 and 29 years old in good health and CMV-seronegative. The sample comprised PBMCs. V and J are TRBV9 and TRBJ1-3, with D tentatively TRBD1 (5 bases). CDR3 DNA sequence: TGTGCCAGCAGCTCCCGACAGAGCCTTGGAAACACCATATATTTT. Protein product: CASSSRQSLGNTIYF.